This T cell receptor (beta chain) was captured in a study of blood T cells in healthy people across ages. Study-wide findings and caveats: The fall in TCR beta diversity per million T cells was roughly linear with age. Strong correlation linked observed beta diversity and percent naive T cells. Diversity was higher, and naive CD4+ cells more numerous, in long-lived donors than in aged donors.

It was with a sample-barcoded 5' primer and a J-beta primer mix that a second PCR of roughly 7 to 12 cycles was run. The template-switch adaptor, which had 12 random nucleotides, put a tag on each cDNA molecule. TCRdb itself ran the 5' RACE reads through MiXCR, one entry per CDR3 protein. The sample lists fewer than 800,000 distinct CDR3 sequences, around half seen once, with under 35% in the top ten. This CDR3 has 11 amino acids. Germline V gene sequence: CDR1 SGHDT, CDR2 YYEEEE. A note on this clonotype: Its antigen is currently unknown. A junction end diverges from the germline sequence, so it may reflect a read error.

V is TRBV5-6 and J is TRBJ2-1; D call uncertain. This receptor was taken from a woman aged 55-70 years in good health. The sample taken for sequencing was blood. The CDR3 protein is CASSLREERFF. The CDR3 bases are TGTGCCAGCAGCTTGAGAGAGGAGCGGTTCTTC.